These 26 T cell receptor beta chains originate from one sample sequenced in a study of T cell responses to AZD1222 COVID-19 vaccine. This table comes from immunoSEQ multiplex PCR, and its TCRdb copy is limited to in-frame clones, with some not included. The profile shows 110,000 to 150,000 clones, around 93% of them singletons. Sequencing used peripheral blood, obtained 28 days after the second AZD1222 dose. These receptor sequences come from an adult who received the AZD1222 COVID-19 vaccine.

To note about this clone: Distinct nucleotide sequences in the sample also encode this CDR3. Written as DNA, the CDR3 is TGTGCCAGCTCACCTGGACAGGGGAATTCACCCCTCCACTTT. This translates into CASSPGQGNSPLHF. This sequence joins TRBV18 and TRBJ1-6, with 9 bases lining up with TRBD1. Trimming removed 3 bases from V and 7 bases from J; junction bases left unmatched: 1. There are 14 residues in the CDR3. The germline gives CDR1 KGHSH, CDR2 LQKENI.

This rearrangement joins TRBV11-3 to TRBJ2-3; tentatively, D is TRBD1 (6 bases). Trimming took off 5 bases at V and 4 bases at J, with 22 bases between the two ends. The length of the CDR3 is 17 residues. Per germline, CDR1 SGHNT and CDR2 YENEEA. CDR3 coding DNA: TGTGCCAGCAGCCCCAGCTCGGCAGGGGATTTTGCAGATACGCAGTATTTT. Translation gives CASSPSSAGDFADTQYF.

The rearrangement uses TRBV3-1 (or the pseudogene TRBV3-2) and TRBJ1-5, with D tentatively TRBD1 (5 bases). This CDR3 has 16 amino acids. In germline, CDR1 is LGHDT, CDR2 YNNKEL (reference sequence). The V gene lost 3 bases and the J gene lost 0 bases, with 12 bases spanning the gap. The CDR3 reads CASSQGDPYSNQPQHF. The CDR3 region has the DNA TGTGCCAGCAGCCAGGGGGATCCCTATAGCAATCAGCCCCAGCATTTT.

Regarding this clone: Other nucleotide sequences in the sample specify the same CDR3. The gene calls are TRBV19 and TRBJ1-1; D remains ambiguous. This CDR3 comprises 11 residues. The germline CDR1 and CDR2 sequences are LNHDA and SQIVND (reference sequence). Trimming took off 6 bases at V and 2 bases at J, with 4 bases between the two ends. This chain's CDR3 is CASRGNTEAFF. The CDR3 DNA sequence: TGTGCCAGTAGAGGTAACACTGAAGCTTTCTTT.

The rearrangement uses TRBV7-2 and TRBJ2-2, with TRBD2 identical over 12 bases. V shed 5 bases and J 6 bases; nucleotides not matched to a gene: 4. Germline CDR1 is SGHTA and CDR2 is FQGNSA. The CDR3 consists of 15 residues. The CDR3: CASSETSGRSGELFF. The CDR3 nucleotides are TGTGCCAGCAGCGAAACTAGCGGGAGGTCCGGGGAGCTGTTTTTT.

This chain joins TRBV5-4 and TRBJ2-2; D gene ambiguous. Germline V lookup: CDR1 SGHNT, CDR2 YYREEE (reference sequence). This CDR3 spans 14 amino acids. Deletions cut 2 bases from V and 3 bases from J, with 8 bases between. CDR3 nucleotide sequence: TGTGCCAGCAGCTTTACACCGTACACCGGGGAGCTGTTTTTT. Translated: CASSFTPYTGELFF.

This chain links TRBV7-2 with TRBJ1-1; weak D call: TRBD1 (5 bases). V gave up 0 bases and J gave up 3 bases, with 14 bases separating them. The germline gives CDR1 SGHTA, CDR2 FQGNSA. The CDR3 contains 16 residues. The CDR3 sequence: CASSLAPGGRYTEAFF. Written as DNA, the CDR3 is TGTGCCAGCAGCTTAGCGCCCGGGGGAAGGTACACTGAAGCTTTCTTT.

The chain couples TRBV29-1 to TRBJ2-6; 10 nucleotides agree with TRBD1. V gave up 4 bases and J gave up 4 bases; unmatched junction bases: 4. CDR1 SQVTM and CDR2 ANQGSEA come from the germline V gene. There are 15 residues in the CDR3. The CDR3 bases are TGCAGCGTTGGGGACAGGGGAACGGGGGCCAACGTCCTGACTTTC. Translating gives CSVGDRGTGANVLTF.

The chain couples TRBV10-3 to TRBJ1-5, with a possible D match to TRBD1 (5 bases). There are 14 residues in the CDR3. Between the trimmed V and J ends, which lost 3 bases and 6 bases, there was a span of 12 bases. CDR1 ENHRY and CDR2 SYGVKD come from the germline V gene. This CDR3 is CAISDWQGPQPQHF. In DNA form, the CDR3 reads TGTGCCATCAGTGATTGGCAGGGACCTCAGCCCCAGCATTTT.

The chain links TRBV2 to TRBJ1-2; D gene ambiguous. Germline CDR1 and CDR2: SNHLY and FYNNEI. V gave up 2 bases and J gave up 0 bases, with 10 bases separating them. This CDR3 region has 15 residues. The CDR3 loop is CASSELSPANYGYTF. The CDR3 DNA reads as TGTGCCAGCAGTGAATTGTCTCCAGCTAACTATGGCTACACCTTC.

The CDR3 sequence: CASKTSASTDTQYF. In DNA form, the CDR3 reads TGTGCCAGTAAAACTAGCGCAAGCACAGATACGCAGTATTTT. The gene calls are TRBV19 and TRBJ2-3, with 7 bases aligning to TRBD2. This CDR3 region has 14 residues. From germline, CDR1 is LNHDA and CDR2 SQIVND (reference sequence). The trim removed 7 bases at V and 0 bases at J, leaving 4 bases unmatched.

This clone was observed a single time. The chain uses TRBV3-1 (or the pseudogene TRBV3-2) and TRBJ2-6; D not certain. V was cut by 3 bases and J by 4 bases, with 13 bases left in between. This CDR3 comprises 16 residues. Germline V lookup: CDR1 LGHDT, CDR2 YNNKEL (reference sequence). CDR3 region: CASSQTAFSGANVLTF. In nucleotides, the CDR3 is TGTGCCAGCAGCCAGACCGCCTTCTCCGGGGCCAACGTCCTGACTTTC.

This chain joins TRBV4-3 and TRBJ2-3; D is perhaps TRBD1 (6 bases). This CDR3 is built from 17 residues. CDR1 is LGHNA and CDR2 is YSLEER in the germline V gene. V gave up 0 bases and J gave up 6 bases, with 19 bases separating them. CDR3 protein: CASSQDSWGQGPDTQYF. DNA for the CDR3: TGCGCCAGCAGCCAAGATTCATGGGGGCAGGGACCCGATACGCAGTATTTT.

CDR3 in DNA: TGTGCCTGGAGTGTATCTAATCAGCCCCAGCATTTT. Protein sequence: CAWSVSNQPQHF. The chain couples TRBV30 to TRBJ1-5, with D hard to call. The CDR3 loop spans 12 amino acids. V lost 0 bases and J 4 bases, leaving 4 bases between the germline ends. CDR1 and CDR2 from the germline V gene are GTSNPN and SVGIG (reference sequence).

The chain carries TRBV4-3 and TRBJ2-1, with 14 bases aligning to TRBD2. The V gene's germline CDR1 is LGHNA and CDR2 YSLEER. The J segment lost 8 bases and the V segment lost 0 bases, leaving 6 bases of the junction unmatched. This CDR3 is 17 amino acids long. The CDR3 coding sequence is TGCGCCAGCAGCCAAGAACTGGGACTAGCGGGGGTCTATGAGCAGTTCTTC. Encoded protein: CASSQELGLAGVYEQFF.

The genes are TRBV5-4 and TRBJ2-4; tentatively, D is TRBD1 or TRBD2 (5 bases each). With 0 bases removed from V and 9 bases from J, the gap between germline ends came to 13 bases. The CDR3 sequence is 14 residues long. CDR1 and CDR2 from the germline V gene are SGHNT and YYREEE (reference sequence). The CDR3 reads CASSLGGPLGIQYF. For the CDR3, the DNA is TGTGCCAGCAGCTTGGGGGGACCACTCGGCATTCAGTACTTC.

This chain uses TRBV18 with TRBJ1-1, with D possibly TRBD1 on 6 matching bases. CDR1 KGHSH and CDR2 LQKENI come from the germline V gene. The CDR3 has 14 amino acids. V was shortened by 3 bases and J by 1 base, with 9 bases between the two germline ends. The CDR3 region has the DNA TGTGCCAGCTCACCCTCCAGGGGGAACACTGAAGCTTTCTTT. Translation: CASSPSRGNTEAFF.

The J gene is TRBJ2-7, the V gene TRBV5-6, with TRBD1 matching 8 bases. Per the germline V gene, CDR1 is SGHDT and CDR2 is YYEEEE. Losses at the gene ends were 0 bases for V and 6 bases for J; bases not matched to a gene: 5. CDR3 length equals 14 residues. The CDR3 DNA sequence: TGTGCCAGCAGCTTGGTACAGGGGGTCCCCGAGCAGTACTTC. As protein: CASSLVQGVPEQYF.

V and J are TRBV9 and TRBJ2-7; TRBD1 aligns across 8 bases. CDR3 size: 15 residues. Germline assignment: CDR1 SGDLS and CDR2 YYNGEE. The trim removed 4 bases at V and 2 bases at J, leaving 8 bases unmatched. Here the CDR3 reads CASSSRDRSTYEQYF. The DNA of the CDR3 is TGTGCCAGCAGCTCAAGGGACAGGTCAACCTACGAGCAGTACTTC.

The V and J genes are TRBV21-1 and TRBJ1-6. TRBV21-1 is assigned pseudogene status. The CDR3 contains 18 residues. CDR3 nucleotides: TGTGCCAGCAGCAAAGCTAAGTGGGGAACGGCATCGGGTTCACCCCTCCACTTT. This translates into CASSKAKWGTASGSPLHF.

CDR3 in DNA: TGTGCCAACTCTGCAGGGGGCGTTAATCAGCCCCAGCATTTT. Protein sequence: CANSAGGVNQPQHF. The chain links TRBV2 to TRBJ1-5; 8 bases line up with TRBD1. J lost 4 bases, V lost 10 bases, and 9 bases had no gene match. CDR3 length: 14 amino acids. CDR1 is SNHLY, CDR2 FYNNEI, per germline.

V and J are TRBV28 and TRBJ1-6; 8 bases are shared with TRBD1. The length of the CDR3 is 15 residues. Germline CDR1 MDHEN, CDR2 SYDVKM. Germline trimming cut 6 bases from V and 7 bases from J; bases unmatched to any gene: 8. The CDR3 nucleotides read TGTGCCAGCAGACCAAGGACAGGGAGCAATTCACCCCTCCACTTT. This encodes CASRPRTGSNSPLHF.

The chain employs TRBV6-5 and TRBJ2-5; 9 positions match TRBD1. Per germline, CDR1 MNHEY and CDR2 SVGAGI. V gave up 2 bases and J gave up 4 bases; unmatched junction bases: 5. The CDR3 contains 15 residues. The CDR3 DNA reads as TGTGCCAGCAGTTACCAAACAGGGGGCCGAGAGACCCAGTACTTC. It codes for CASSYQTGGRETQYF.

The chain combines TRBV5-1 with TRBJ1-1, with a possible D match to TRBD1 (5 bases). This CDR3 is 14 amino acids long. Deletions cut 0 bases from V and 3 bases from J, with 9 bases between. Germline lookup yields CDR1 SGHRS and CDR2 YFSETQ. The CDR3 DNA sequence: TGCGCCAGCAGCTTGGGTTCGGGGGACACTGAAGCTTTCTTT. Encoded protein: CASSLGSGDTEAFF.

This clone has only a few counts. The chain combines TRBV4-1 with TRBJ2-3; TRBD2 matches at 12 bases. J lost 1 base, V lost 6 bases, and 8 bases had no gene match. The V gene's germline CDR1 is MGHRA and CDR2 YSYEKL. The CDR3 extends over 17 amino acids. The CDR3 region is CASRPPSGRAGTDTQYF. The CDR3 DNA reads TGCGCCAGCAGACCTCCTAGCGGGAGGGCCGGCACAGATACGCAGTATTTT.

This sequence joins TRBV10-3 and TRBJ1-5; 7 bases map to TRBD1. Germline V lookup: CDR1 ENHRY, CDR2 SYGVKD. CDR3 length: 14 amino acids. With V trimmed by 4 bases and J by 3 bases, 3 bases remained unmatched. The CDR3, as DNA: TGTGCCATCAGTGGGGGACAGATCAATCAGCCCCAGCATTTT. Amino acid sequence: CAISGGQINQPQHF.